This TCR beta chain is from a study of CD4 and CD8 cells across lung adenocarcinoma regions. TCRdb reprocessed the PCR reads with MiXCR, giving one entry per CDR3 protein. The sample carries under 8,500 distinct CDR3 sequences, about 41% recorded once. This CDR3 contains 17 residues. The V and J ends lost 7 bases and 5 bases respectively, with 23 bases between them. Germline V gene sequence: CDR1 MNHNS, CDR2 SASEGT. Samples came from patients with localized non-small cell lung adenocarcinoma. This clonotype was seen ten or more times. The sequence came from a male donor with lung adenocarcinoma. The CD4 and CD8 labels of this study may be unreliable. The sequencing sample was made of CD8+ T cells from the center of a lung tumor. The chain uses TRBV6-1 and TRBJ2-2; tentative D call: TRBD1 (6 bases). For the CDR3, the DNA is TGTGCCAGCAAGGACAGCCGGGGCAGTTTAAGGACCGGGGAGCTGTTTTTT. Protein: CASKDSRGSLRTGELFF.